The present entry profiles one T cell receptor beta chain with its context. Method: immunoSEQ multiplex PCR; TCRdb's copy keeps in-frame clones and lacks some. The sample lists 150,000 or so clones; about 85% were seen once. The data are from a study of blood T cell repertoires in COVID-19. Study context: The United States, Italy and Spain provided the acute and convalescent COVID-19 samples. Nucleic acid was either cDNA or gDNA, and it came from T cells, B-cell-depleted T cells, or PBMCs.

Those who participated ranged in age from roughly 18 to 90 years and resided in 20 to 30 US areas. The receptor was derived from a woman aged 40 to 49 who had been exposed to COVID-19. The sequenced sample was PBMCs or T cells enriched from blood (not recorded which).

The CDR3 sequence is CASSPGTGYGAFF. The CDR3 DNA is TGTGCCAGCAGCCCCGGGACAGGGTATGGAGCTTTCTTT. The J gene is TRBJ1-1, the V gene TRBV7-3; 9 bases fit TRBD1. This CDR3 is 13 amino acids long. The J segment lost 10 bases and the V segment lost 5 bases, leaving 8 bases of the junction unmatched. Germline V gene lookup returns CDR1 SGHTA and CDR2 FQGTGA.